Listed below are T cell receptor beta chains from one sample, sequenced in a study of cytomegalovirus exposure and HLA in healthy donors. TCRdb's table, derived via immunoSEQ multiplex PCR, lists solely in-frame clones and lacks some. This sample yields 65,000 or so clones, of which approximately 93% are seen a single time; 4.4% belongs to the top ten. Sequenced: PBMCs. Every receptor here comes from a man younger than 30 in good health and CMV-seropositive. The CDR3 runs from the conserved cysteine through the conserved F or W. The order of the fields is CDR3 length, D gene, V gene, J gene, clone size, CDR3 protein, CDR3 DNA. A D gene is named only where the DNA matches it firmly. Rows may omit the clone size; those that give it use once, few, many or a size class.

>13|NA|TRBV18|TRBJ2-7|NA
CASSPGTTYEQYF
TGTGCCAGCTCACCGGGGACAACCTACGAGCAGTACTTC
>18|NA|TRBV7-2|TRBJ1-2|NA
CASSPHPRRIDRGWGYTF
TGTGCCAGCAGCCCACACCCCAGACGGATCGACCGAGGCTGGGGCTACACCTTC
>16|TRBD2|TRBV10-3|TRBJ2-1|NA
CAISGFSGDTDNEQFF
TGTGCCATCAGTGGGTTTAGCGGGGACACCGACAATGAGCAGTTCTTC
>14|NA|TRBV4-1|TRBJ1-1|NA
CASSQATGNTEAFF
TGCGCCAGCAGCCAAGCAACAGGGAACACTGAAGCTTTCTTT
>15|TRBD2|TRBV5-1|TRBJ2-1|NA
CASSTAGGPYNEQFF
TGCGCCAGCAGCACAGCGGGAGGGCCCTACAATGAGCAGTTCTTC
>16|TRBD1|TRBV27|TRBJ1-6|NA
CASSSHLTGSGSPLHF
TGTGCCAGCAGTTCGCATTTGACAGGGTCAGGTTCACCCCTCCACTTT
>15|NA|TRBV7-2|TRBJ2-2|NA
CASSRDYLLGGELFF
TGTGCCAGCAGCCGTGACTACCTTCTGGGCGGGGAGCTGTTTTTT
>16|TRBD2|TRBV9|TRBJ2-3|once
CASSHPGGLSTDTQYF
TGTGCCAGCAGCCACCCGGGGGGGTTGAGCACAGATACGCAGTATTTT
>13|TRBD1|TRBV28|TRBJ2-7|NA
CASSSTGPYEQYF
TGTGCCAGCAGCTCGACAGGGCCCTACGAGCAGTACTTC
>13|NA|TRBV6-1|TRBJ1-1|NA
CASSEFGRNEAFF
TGTGCCAGCAGTGAATTTGGGAGGAATGAAGCTTTCTTT
>16|NA|TRBV7-2|TRBJ2-7|NA
CASSLATVTLTYEQYF
TGTGCCAGCAGCTTAGCGACAGTTACCCTGACCTACGAGCAGTACTTC
>13|TRBD1|TRBV2|TRBJ2-5|NA
CASRLDRAETQYF
TGTGCCAGCAGGTTGGACAGGGCAGAGACCCAGTACTTC
>16|NA|TRBV28|TRBJ1-5|NA
CASRYGVGVGNQPQHF
TGTGCCAGCAGATACGGGGTAGGAGTAGGCAATCAGCCCCAGCATTTT
>15|TRBD1|TRBV15|TRBJ2-7|NA
CATSRPGTGAPSQYF
TGTGCCACCAGCAGACCTGGGACAGGGGCGCCAAGTCAGTACTTC
>13|NA|TRBV6-1|TRBJ1-5|NA
CASSVKGNQPQHF
TGTGCCAGCAGTGTTAAGGGGAATCAGCCCCAGCATTTT
>14|NA|TRBV10-2|TRBJ1-1|NA
CASKGRSGNTEAFF
TGCGCCAGCAAGGGAAGGAGCGGGAACACTGAAGCTTTCTTT
>14|TRBD2|TRBV6-5|TRBJ2-3|NA
CASTSSGGRDTQYF
TGTGCCAGCACTTCAAGCGGGGGGAGAGATACGCAGTATTTT
>15|NA|TRBV7-9|TRBJ2-5|once
CASSLVGAGQETQYF
TGTGCCAGCAGCTTAGTTGGGGCAGGCCAAGAGACCCAGTACTTC
>20|TRBD2|TRBV4-1|TRBJ2-3|NA
CASSQDRGTSGTLRTDTQYF
TGCGCCAGCAGCCAAGATAGGGGGACTAGCGGTACACTTCGCACAGATACGCAGTATTTT
>14|NA|TRBV7-9|TRBJ2-1|NA
CASSLGQGKEEQFF
TGTGCCAGCAGCTTAGGCCAGGGGAAGGAGGAGCAGTTCTTC
>14|NA|TRBV10-2|TRBJ2-7|NA
CASSESTLAREQYF
TGCGCCAGCAGTGAGTCGACTCTTGCCAGAGAGCAGTACTTC
>17|TRBD2|TRBV2|TRBJ2-3|NA
CASSVSGREMGTDTQYF
TGTGCCAGCAGTGTTAGCGGGAGGGAGATGGGCACAGATACGCAGTATTTT
>14|TRBD2|TRBV7-3|TRBJ2-1|NA
CASSTQGLVGEQFF
TGTGCCAGCAGCACTCAAGGACTAGTCGGGGAGCAGTTCTTC
>12|NA|TRBV19|TRBJ1-1|NA
CASRNGDTEAFF
TGTGCCAGTAGAAACGGGGACACTGAAGCTTTCTTT
>13|TRBD1|TRBV28|TRBJ2-7|NA
CASRGTARFEQYF
TGTGCCAGCAGGGGGACAGCCCGGTTCGAGCAGTACTTC
>15|NA|TRBV28|TRBJ2-7|NA
CASSTDSRGTYEQYF
TGTGCCAGCAGTACAGACAGCCGGGGGACCTACGAGCAGTACTTC
>15|TRBD2|TRBV9|TRBJ2-1|NA
CASSVVAGAYNEQFF
TGTGCCAGCAGCGTAGTAGCGGGAGCCTACAATGAGCAGTTCTTC